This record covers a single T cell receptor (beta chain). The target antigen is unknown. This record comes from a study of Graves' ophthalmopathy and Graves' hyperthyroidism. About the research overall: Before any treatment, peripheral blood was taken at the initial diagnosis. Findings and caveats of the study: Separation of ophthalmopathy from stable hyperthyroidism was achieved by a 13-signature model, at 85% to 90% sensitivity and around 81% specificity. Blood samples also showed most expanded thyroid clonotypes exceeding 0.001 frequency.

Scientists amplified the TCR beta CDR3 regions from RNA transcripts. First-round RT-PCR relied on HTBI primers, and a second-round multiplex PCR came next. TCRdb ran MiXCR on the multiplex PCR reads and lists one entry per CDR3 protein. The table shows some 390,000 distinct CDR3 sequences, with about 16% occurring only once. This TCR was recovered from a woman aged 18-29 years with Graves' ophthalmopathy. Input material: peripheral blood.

The CDR3 sequence: CASIPSGNWETQYF. In nucleotides, the CDR3 is TGTGCCAGCATCCCTAGCGGGAATTGGGAGACCCAGTACTTC. The V gene is TRBV6-1, the J gene TRBJ2-5, with 9 bases fitting TRBD2. Per germline, CDR1 MNHNS and CDR2 SASEGT. V lost 7 bases to trimming and J lost 5 bases; unmatched junction nucleotides: 8. CDR3 size: 14 residues.